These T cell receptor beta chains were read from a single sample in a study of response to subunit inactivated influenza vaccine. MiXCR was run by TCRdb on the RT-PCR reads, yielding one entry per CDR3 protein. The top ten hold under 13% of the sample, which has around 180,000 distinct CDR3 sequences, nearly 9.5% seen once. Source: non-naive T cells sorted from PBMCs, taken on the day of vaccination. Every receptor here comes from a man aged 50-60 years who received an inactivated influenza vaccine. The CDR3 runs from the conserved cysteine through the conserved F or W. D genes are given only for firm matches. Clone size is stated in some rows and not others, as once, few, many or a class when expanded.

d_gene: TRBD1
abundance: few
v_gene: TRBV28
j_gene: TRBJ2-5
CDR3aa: CASNRGLGGTQYF
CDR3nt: TGTGCCAGCAACAGGGGGCTTGGTGGGACCCAGTACTTC

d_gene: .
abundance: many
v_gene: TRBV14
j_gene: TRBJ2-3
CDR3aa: CASDRGADTQYF
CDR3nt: TGTGCCAGCGACCGTGGGGCAGATACGCAGTATTTT

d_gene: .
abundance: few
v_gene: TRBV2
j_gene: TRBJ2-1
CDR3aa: CASSQVESEQFF
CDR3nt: TGTGCCAGCAGTCAGGTCGAGAGTGAGCAGTTCTTC

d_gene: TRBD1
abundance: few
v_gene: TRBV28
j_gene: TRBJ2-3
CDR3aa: CASSFRTGRTNTQYF
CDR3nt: TGTGCCAGCAGTTTCCGGACAGGGCGGACCAATACGCAGTATTTT

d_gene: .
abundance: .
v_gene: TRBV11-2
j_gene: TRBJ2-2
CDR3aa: CASSLVTVTGELFF
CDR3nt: TGTGCCAGCAGCTTAGTAACAGTCACCGGGGAGCTGTTTTTT

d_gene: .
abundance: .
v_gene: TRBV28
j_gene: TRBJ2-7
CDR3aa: CASSPQMGGREQYF
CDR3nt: TGTGCCAGCAGCCCACAGATGGGAGGTCGCGAGCAGTACTTC

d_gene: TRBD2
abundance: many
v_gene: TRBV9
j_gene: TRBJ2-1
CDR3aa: CASQRGGSGEQFF
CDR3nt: TGTGCCAGCCAACGCGGGGGGTCAGGAGAGCAGTTCTTC

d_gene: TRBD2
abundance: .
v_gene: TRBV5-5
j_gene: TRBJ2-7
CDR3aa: CASSQSLGRANSYEQYF
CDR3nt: TGTGCCAGCAGCCAATCCCTGGGGAGGGCCAACTCCTACGAGCAGTACTTC

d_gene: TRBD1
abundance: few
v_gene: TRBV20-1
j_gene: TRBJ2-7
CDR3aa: CSAGGTGEYEQYF
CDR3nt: TGCAGTGCTGGGGGGACAGGAGAGTACGAGCAGTACTTC

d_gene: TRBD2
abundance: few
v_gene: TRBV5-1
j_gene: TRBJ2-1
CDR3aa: CASSLASGTSIYEQFF
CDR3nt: TGCGCCAGCAGCTTAGCCTCCGGGACTAGCATCTATGAGCAGTTCTTC

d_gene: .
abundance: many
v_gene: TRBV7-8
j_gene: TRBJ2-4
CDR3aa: CASSLKSWNIQYF
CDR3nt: TGTGCCAGCAGCTTAAAGTCATGGAACATTCAGTACTTC

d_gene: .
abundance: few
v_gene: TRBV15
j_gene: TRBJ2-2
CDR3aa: CATSSNKRNTGELFF
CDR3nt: TGTGCCACCAGCAGTAATAAGCGGAACACCGGGGAGCTGTTTTTT

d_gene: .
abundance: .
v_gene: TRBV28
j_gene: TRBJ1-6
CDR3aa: CASNNDPSPLHF
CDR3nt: TGTGCCAGCAATAACGACCCTTCACCCCTCCACTTT

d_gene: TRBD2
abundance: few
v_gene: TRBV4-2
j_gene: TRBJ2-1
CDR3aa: CASSPGPSGILTYNEQFF
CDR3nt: TGTGCCAGCAGCCCCGGTCCTAGCGGGATCTTAACCTACAATGAGCAGTTCTTC

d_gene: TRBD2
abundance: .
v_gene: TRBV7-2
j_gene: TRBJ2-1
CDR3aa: CASSLARTSGNNEQFF
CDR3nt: TGTGCCAGCAGCTTAGCTAGGACTAGCGGTAACAATGAGCAGTTCTTC

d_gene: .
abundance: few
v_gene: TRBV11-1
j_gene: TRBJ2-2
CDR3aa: CASSLGLEGTGELFF
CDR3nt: TGTGCCAGCAGCTTAGGGCTGGAGGGTACCGGGGAGCTGTTTTTT

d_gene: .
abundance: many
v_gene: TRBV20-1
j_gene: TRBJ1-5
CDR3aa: CSARDPTGGNQPQHF
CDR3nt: TGCAGTGCTAGAGATCCCACCGGGGGCAATCAGCCCCAGCATTTT

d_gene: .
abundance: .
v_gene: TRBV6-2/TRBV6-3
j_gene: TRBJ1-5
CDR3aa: CASSFDGTNQPQHF
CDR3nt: TGTGCCAGCAGCTTCGACGGGACAAATCAGCCCCAGCATTTT

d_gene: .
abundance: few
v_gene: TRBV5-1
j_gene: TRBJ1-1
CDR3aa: CASSLAGQILNTEAFF
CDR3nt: TGCGCCAGCAGCTTGGCCGGACAGATTTTGAACACTGAAGCTTTCTTT

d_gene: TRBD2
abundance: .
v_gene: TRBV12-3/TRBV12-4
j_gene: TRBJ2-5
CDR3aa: CASSFALAGQLYQETQYF
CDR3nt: TGTGCCAGCAGTTTTGCGCTAGCGGGGCAGCTGTACCAAGAGACCCAGTACTTC

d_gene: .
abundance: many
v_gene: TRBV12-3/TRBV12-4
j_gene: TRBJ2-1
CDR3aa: CASSLSDEQFF
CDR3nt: TGTGCCAGCAGTTTAAGCGATGAGCAGTTCTTC

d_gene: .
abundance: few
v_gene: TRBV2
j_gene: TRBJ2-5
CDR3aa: CASSVGGRTQYF
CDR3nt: TGTGCCAGCAGTGTAGGGGGGCGGACCCAGTACTTC

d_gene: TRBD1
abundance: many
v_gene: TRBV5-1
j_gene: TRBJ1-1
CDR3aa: CASSVTQGSGTEAFF
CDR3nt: TGCGCCAGCAGCGTCACACAGGGGAGTGGGACTGAAGCTTTCTTT

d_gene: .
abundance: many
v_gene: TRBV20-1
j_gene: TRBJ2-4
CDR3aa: CSARGSESKNIQYF
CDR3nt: TGCAGTGCTAGAGGGTCGGAGAGTAAAAACATTCAGTACTTC

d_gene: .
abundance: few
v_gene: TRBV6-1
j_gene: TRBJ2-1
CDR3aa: CASSLPDGAYSYNEQFF
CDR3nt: TGTGCCAGCAGCCTCCCCGACGGGGCTTACTCCTACAATGAGCAGTTCTTC

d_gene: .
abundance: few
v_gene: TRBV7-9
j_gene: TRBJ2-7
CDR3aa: CASSFAGDRYEQYF
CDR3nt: TGTGCCAGCAGCTTCGCAGGGGATAGGTACGAGCAGTACTTC

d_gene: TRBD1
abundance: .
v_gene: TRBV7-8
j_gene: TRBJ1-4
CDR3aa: CASSPGQGRYEKLFF
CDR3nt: TGTGCCAGCAGCCCAGGACAGGGGCGCTATGAAAAACTGTTTTTT

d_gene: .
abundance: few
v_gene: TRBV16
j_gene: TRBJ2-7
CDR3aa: CASSPRTGDYEQYF
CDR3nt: TGTGCCAGCAGCCCGCGGACGGGCGACTACGAGCAGTACTTC

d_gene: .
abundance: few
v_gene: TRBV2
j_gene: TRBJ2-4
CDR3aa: CASSERRVAKNIQYF
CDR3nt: TGTGCCAGCAGTGAACGGAGAGTAGCCAAAAACATTCAGTACTTC

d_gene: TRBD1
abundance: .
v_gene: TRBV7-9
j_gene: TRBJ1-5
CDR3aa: CASSRTGENQPQHF
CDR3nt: TGTGCCAGCAGCCGCACAGGGGAAAATCAGCCCCAGCATTTT